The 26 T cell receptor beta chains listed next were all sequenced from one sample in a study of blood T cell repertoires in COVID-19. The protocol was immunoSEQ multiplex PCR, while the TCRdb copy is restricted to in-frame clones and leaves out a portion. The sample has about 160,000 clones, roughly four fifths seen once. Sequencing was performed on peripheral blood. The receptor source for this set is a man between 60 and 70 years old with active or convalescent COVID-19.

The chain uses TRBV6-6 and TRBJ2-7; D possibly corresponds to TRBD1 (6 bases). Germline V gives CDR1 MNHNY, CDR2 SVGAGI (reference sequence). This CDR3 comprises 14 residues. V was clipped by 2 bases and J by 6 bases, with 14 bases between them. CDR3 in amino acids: CASSYQTGKREQYF. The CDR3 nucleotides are TGTGCCAGCAGTTACCAAACAGGGAAGCGCGAGCAGTACTTC.

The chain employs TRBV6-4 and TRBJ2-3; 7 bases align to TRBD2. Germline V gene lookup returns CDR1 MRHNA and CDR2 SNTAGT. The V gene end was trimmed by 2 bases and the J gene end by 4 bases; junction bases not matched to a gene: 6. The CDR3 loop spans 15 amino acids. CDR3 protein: CASSDRGGAPDTQYF. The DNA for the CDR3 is TGTGCCAGCAGTGACCGCGGGGGAGCTCCAGATACGCAGTATTTT.

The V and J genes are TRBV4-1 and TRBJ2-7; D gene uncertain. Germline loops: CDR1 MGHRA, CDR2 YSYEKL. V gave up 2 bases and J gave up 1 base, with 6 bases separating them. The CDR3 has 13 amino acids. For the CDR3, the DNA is TGCGCCAGCAGCCAAACATATTCCTACGAGCAGTACTTC. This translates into CASSQTYSYEQYF.

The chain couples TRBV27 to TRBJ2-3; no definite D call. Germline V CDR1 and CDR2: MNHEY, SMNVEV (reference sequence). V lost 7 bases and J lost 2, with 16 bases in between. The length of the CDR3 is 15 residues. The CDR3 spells CASTETRSYTDTQYF. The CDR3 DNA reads TGTGCCAGCACCGAAACCCGGAGTTACACAGATACGCAGTATTTT.

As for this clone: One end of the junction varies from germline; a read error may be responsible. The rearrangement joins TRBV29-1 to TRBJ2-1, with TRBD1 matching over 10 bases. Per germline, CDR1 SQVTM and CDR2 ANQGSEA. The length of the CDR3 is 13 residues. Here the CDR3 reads CSFDRGQYNEQFF. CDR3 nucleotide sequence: TGCAGCTTTGACAGGGGGCAGTACAATGAGCAGTTCTTC.

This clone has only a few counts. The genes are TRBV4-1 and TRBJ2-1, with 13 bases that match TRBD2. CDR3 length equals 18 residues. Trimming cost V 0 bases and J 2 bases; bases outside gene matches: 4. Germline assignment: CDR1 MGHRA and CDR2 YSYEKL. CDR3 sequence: CASSQDTSGRAAYNEQFF. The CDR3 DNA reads TGCGCCAGCAGCCAAGATACTAGCGGGAGGGCCGCCTACAATGAGCAGTTCTTC.

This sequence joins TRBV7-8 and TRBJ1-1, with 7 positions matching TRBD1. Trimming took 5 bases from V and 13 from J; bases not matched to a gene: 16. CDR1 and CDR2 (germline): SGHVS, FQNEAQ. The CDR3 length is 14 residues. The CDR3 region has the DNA TGTGCCAGCAGCCGAGAGGGACAGCCGACGGAGGATTTCTTT. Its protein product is CASSREGQPTEDFF. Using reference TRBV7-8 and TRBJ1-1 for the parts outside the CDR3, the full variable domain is GAGVSQSPRYKVAKRGQDVALRCDPISGHVSLFWYQQALGQGPEFLTYFQNEAQLDKSGLPSDRFFAERPEGSVSTLKIQRTQQEDSAVYLCASSREGQPTEDFFGQGTRLTVV.

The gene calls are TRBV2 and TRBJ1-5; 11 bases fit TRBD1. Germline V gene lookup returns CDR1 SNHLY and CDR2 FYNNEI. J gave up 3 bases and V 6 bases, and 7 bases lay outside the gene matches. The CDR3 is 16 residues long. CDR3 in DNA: TGTGCCAGCAGGCGGACAGGGGGCCTCCACAATCAGCCCCAGCATTTT. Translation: CASRRTGGLHNQPQHF.

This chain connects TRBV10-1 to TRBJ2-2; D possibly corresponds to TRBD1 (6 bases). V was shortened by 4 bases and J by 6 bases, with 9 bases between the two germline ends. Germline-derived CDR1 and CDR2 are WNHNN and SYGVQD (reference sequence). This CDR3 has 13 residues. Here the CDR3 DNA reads TGCGCCAGCAGTGGTACAGGGTCCGGGGAGCTGTTTTTT. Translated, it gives CASSGTGSGELFF.

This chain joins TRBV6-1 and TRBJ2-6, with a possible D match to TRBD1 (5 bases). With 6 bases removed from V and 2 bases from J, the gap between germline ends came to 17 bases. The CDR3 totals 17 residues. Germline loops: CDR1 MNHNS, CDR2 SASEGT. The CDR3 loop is CASREKGSAPGANVLTF. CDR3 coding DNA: TGTGCCAGCAGAGAAAAGGGGTCAGCTCCTGGGGCCAACGTCCTGACTTTC.

The CDR3 nucleotides are TGTGCCAGCCGCCCCGGTGTATTTAGCGGGGGTTCTGATACGCAGTATTTT. Its protein is CASRPGVFSGGSDTQYF. The chain links TRBV5-5 to TRBJ2-3; 9 positions agree with TRBD2. Germline CDR1 and CDR2: SGHKS and YYEKEE (reference sequence). This CDR3 is built from 17 residues. With 7 bases clipped from V and 6 bases from J, the junction kept 18 bases outside the gene matches.

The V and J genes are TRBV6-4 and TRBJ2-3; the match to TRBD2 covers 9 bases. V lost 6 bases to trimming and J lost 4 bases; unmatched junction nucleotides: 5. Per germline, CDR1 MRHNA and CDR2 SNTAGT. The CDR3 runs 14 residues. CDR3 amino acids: CASRVSGSSDTQYF. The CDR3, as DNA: TGTGCCAGCAGAGTTAGCGGGAGCTCAGATACGCAGTATTTT.

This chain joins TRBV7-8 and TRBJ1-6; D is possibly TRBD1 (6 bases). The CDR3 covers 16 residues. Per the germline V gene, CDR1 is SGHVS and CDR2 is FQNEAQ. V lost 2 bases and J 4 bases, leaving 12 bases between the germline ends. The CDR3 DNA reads TGTGCCAGCAGCTTAAGGGGGACGGGATATAATTCACCCCTCCACTTT. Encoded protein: CASSLRGTGYNSPLHF.

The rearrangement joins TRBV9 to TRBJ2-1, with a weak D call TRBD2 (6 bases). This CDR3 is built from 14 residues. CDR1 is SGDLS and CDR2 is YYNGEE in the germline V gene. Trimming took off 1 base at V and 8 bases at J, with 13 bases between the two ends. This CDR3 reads CASSVRTRDYEQFF. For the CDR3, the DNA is TGTGCCAGCAGCGTACGAACACGGGACTATGAGCAGTTCTTC. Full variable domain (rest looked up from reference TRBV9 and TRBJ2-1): DSGVTQTPKHLITATGQRVTLRCSPRSGDLSVYWYQQSLDQGLQFLIQYYNGEERAKGNILERFSAQQFPDLHSELNLSSLELGDSALYFCASSVRTRDYEQFFGPGTRLTVL.

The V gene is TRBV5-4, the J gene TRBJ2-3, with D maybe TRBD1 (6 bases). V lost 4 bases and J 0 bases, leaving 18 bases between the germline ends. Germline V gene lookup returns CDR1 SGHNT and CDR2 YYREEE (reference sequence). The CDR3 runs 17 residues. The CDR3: CASSGGPRGSSTDTQYF. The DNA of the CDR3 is TGTGCCAGCAGCGGTGGCCCCAGGGGTTCTAGCACAGATACGCAGTATTTT.

The CDR3 loop is CASSYSSGGLNTEAFF. DNA of the CDR3: TGTGCCAGCAGTTACTCGTCAGGGGGACTGAACACTGAAGCTTTCTTT. J is TRBJ1-1 and V is TRBV6-6, with 7 positions matching TRBD1. The CDR3 sequence is 16 residues long. The ends lost 0 bases at V and 0 bases at J; junction bases unmatched: 4. CDR1 MNHNY and CDR2 SVGAGI come from the germline V gene (reference sequence).

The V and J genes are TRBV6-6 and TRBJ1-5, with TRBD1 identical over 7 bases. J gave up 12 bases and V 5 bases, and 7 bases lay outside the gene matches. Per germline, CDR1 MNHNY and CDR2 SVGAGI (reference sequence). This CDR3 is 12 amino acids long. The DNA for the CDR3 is TGTGCCAGCAGTGCGGGACAGATGTTCCAGCATTTT. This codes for CASSAGQMFQHF.

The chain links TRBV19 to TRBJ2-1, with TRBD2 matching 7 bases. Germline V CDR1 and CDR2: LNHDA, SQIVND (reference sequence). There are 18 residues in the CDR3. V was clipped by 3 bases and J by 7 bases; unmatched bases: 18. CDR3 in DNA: TGTGCCAGTAGTATGAGGGGAGCCGGGACTATTCGGGGTAATGAGCAGTTCTTC. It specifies CASSMRGAGTIRGNEQFF.

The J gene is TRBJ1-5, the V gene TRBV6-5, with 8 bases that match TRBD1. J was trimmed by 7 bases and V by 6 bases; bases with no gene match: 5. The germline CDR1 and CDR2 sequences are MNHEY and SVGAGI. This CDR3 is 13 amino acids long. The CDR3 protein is CASRNRGGQPQHF. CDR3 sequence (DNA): TGTGCCAGCAGGAACAGGGGGGGGCAGCCCCAGCATTTT.

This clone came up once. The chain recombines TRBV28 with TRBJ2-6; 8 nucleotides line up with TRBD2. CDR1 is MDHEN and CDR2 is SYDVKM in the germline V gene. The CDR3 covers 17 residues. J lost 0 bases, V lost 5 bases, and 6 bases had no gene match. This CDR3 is CASSGLSGTSGANVLTF. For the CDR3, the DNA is TGTGCCAGCAGTGGACTTAGCGGGACCTCTGGGGCCAACGTCCTGACTTTC.

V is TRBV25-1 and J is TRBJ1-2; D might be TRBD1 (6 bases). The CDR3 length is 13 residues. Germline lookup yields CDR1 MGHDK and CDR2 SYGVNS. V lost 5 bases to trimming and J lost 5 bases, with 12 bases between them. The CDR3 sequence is CASSKTQGYGYTF. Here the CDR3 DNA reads TGTGCCAGCAGTAAGACACAGGGTTATGGCTACACCTTC.

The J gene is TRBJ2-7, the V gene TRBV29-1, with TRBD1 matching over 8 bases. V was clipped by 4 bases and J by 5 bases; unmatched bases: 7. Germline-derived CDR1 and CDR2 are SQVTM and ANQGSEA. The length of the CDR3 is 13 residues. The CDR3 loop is CSVAGQGRNEQYF. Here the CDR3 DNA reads TGCAGCGTTGCCGGACAGGGTCGGAACGAGCAGTACTTC.

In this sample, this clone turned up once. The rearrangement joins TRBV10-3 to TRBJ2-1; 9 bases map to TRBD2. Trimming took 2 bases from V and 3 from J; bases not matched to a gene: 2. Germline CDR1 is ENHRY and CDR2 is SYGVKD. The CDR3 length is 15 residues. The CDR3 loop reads CAISEASGNYNEQFF. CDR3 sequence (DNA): TGTGCCATCAGTGAGGCTAGCGGGAACTACAATGAGCAGTTCTTC.

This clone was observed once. The CDR3 DNA follows: TGTGCCAGAAGCTTGAATGGGCGGGGGGGCCGTGAGACCCAGTACTTC. It codes for CARSLNGRGGRETQYF. This chain links TRBV5-3 with TRBJ2-5; 9 bases are shared with TRBD2. TRBV5-3 is filed as an ORF, its function uncertain. The V segment lost 1 base and the J segment 5 bases; nucleotides outside the gene matches: 9. The CDR3 length is 16 residues.

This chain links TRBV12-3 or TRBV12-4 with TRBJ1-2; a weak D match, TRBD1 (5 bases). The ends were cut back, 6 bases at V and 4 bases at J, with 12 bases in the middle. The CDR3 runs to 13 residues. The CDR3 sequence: CASSFRVGYGYTF. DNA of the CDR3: TGTGCCAGCAGCTTCAGGGTAGGCTATGGCTACACCTTC.

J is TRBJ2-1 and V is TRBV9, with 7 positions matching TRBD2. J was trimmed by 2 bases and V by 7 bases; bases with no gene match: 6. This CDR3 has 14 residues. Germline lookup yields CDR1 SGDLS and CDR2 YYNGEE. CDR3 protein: CASSLAATYNEQFF. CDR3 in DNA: TGTGCCAGCTCTCTAGCGGCCACCTACAATGAGCAGTTCTTC.